The clone carrying this T cell receptor (beta chain) turned up a few times. These data belong to a study of blood T cell repertoires in COVID-19. About the research overall: COVID-19 samples from acute and convalescent phases originated in the United States, Italy and Spain.

As originally analysed: Researchers report that nucleated cell counts were estimated from reference gene primer amplification. The assay was immunoSEQ multiplex PCR, and TCRdb's table has in-frame clones only and misses some. V and J calls and clone size follow that table, whereas D and trimming were derived from the DNA. This sample yields approximately 20,000 clones, of which roughly 87% are seen a single time; about 25% belongs to the top ten. The CDR3 is 13 amino acids. The V gene's germline CDR1 is LNHNV and CDR2 YYDKDF (reference sequence). The V gene lost 4 bases and the J gene lost 11 bases, with 12 bases spanning the gap.

Sequencing was performed on peripheral blood. The rearrangement joins TRBV15 to TRBJ1-6, with D unresolved. The clonotype originates from a human donor with active COVID-19. The donor label of this sample is uncertain. The CDR3 DNA sequence: TGTGCCACCAGCAAAGAAGTGGCGGCACCCCTCCACTTT. Its protein product is CATSKEVAAPLHF.